This paragraph reports one T cell receptor (beta chain). Antigen unknown. The TCR beta cDNA libraries contained unique molecular identifiers. There were 1 to 10 million T cells, and roughly 0.5 million cDNA molecules came from them. TCRdb used MiXCR to reprocess the PCR reads, holding one entry per CDR3 protein. The table has 600,000 to 750,000 distinct CDR3 sequences, about 60% seen once. The sample belongs to a study of post-analysis software for immune sequencing data. Notes on the study in general: Those with multiple sclerosis, the patient group, showed significantly lower normalized Chao1 diversity than controls. There were roughly 5 TRBV segments more frequent in patients than controls, and TRBV5-6, TRBV5-1 and TRBV20-1 were among them.

The CDR3 totals 16 residues. Germline values: CDR1 SGHVS, CDR2 FNYEAQ. V was shortened by 1 base and J by 2 bases, with 9 bases between the two germline ends. The TCR originated in a girl under 10 years old with multiple sclerosis. The sample was blood. The V call is TRBV7-6, the J call TRBJ2-6; D not certain. The CDR3 DNA sequence: TGTGCCAGCAGCTTAGGGCGGATCCCTGGGGCCAACGTCCTGACTTTC. It translates to CASSLGRIPGANVLTF. Together with reference TRBV7-6 and TRBJ2-6, the CDR3 gives the full variable domain: GAGVSQSPRYKVTKRGQDVALRCDPISGHVSLYWYRQALGQGPEFLTYFNYEAQQDKSGLPNDRFSAERPEGSISTLTIQRTEQRDSAMYRCASSLGRIPGANVLTFGAGSRLTVL.